This T cell receptor beta chain emerged from a study of CD8 T cells in ankylosing spondylitis. V was trimmed by 1 base and J by 2 bases, leaving 5 bases between them. Per germline, CDR1 LGHNA and CDR2 YSLEER. This CDR3 is 13 amino acids long. A word on this clonotype: What it recognizes is unknown.

Via MiXCR, TCRdb re-called the 5' RACE reads, giving one row per CDR3 protein. The table lists under 950,000 distinct CDR3 sequences, 19% of them singletons. The study, taken as a whole, reports: What seemed typical of ankylosing spondylitis blood was a TCR beta motif built from 7 or 8 highly homologous variants. Relatively scarce in peripheral blood, disease-linked clones were CD8+. Earlier literature documents some of the motif variants in reactive arthritis synovial fluid and blood. Disease-linked clones were reportedly significantly enriched in matched ankylosing spondylitis synovial fluid.

The chain carries TRBV4-3 and TRBJ1-1, with unresolved D. Sequences were obtained from blood, either unsorted or a sorted T cell fraction (not recorded which). This clonotype originated in a male donor with ankylosing spondylitis. The CDR3 DNA reads TGCGCCAGCAGCCAAGCGGATAACACTGAAGCTTTCTTT. It codes for CASSQADNTEAFF.